Listed below are T cell receptor beta chains from one sample, sequenced in a study of CD8 T cells in Susac syndrome. A single record per CDR3 protein comes from TCRdb applying MiXCR to the immunoSEQ multiplex PCR reads. Of some 180,000 distinct CDR3 sequences in the sample, approximately 94% were seen once. Sequencing was performed on CD4+ T cells from PBMCs. The receptors come from a human donor in good health. Each CDR3 is given with its conserved first and last residue. A D gene is named only where the DNA matches it firmly. Not every row has a clone size; where given, it reads once, few, many or a size class.

cdr3_aa | cdr3_nt | clone_size | j_call | v_call | d_call
CSAPGHYSNQPQHF | TGCAGTGCTCCGGGACACTATAGCAATCAGCCCCAGCATTTT | once | TRBJ1-5 | TRBV20-1 | -
CASSRVGGTGELFF | TGTGCCAGCAGCCGGGTAGGAGGCACCGGGGAGCTGTTTTTT | - | TRBJ2-2 | TRBV14 | -
CASSGGTGQPQHF | TGTGCCAGCAGCGGGGGGACAGGCCAGCCCCAGCATTTT | - | TRBJ1-5 | TRBV3-1 | TRBD1
CASASPFYEQYF | TGTGCCTCCGCTAGCCCTTTTTACGAGCAGTACTTC | - | TRBJ2-7 | TRBV30 | -
CSVGKRPDGYEQYF | TGCAGCGTTGGAAAGCGGCCGGACGGATACGAGCAGTACTTC | - | TRBJ2-7 | TRBV29-1 | -
CASSSQNGLASTDTQYF | TGTGCCAGCAGTTCGCAGAACGGTCTAGCTAGCACAGATACGCAGTATTTT | - | TRBJ2-3 | TRBV27 | -
CASSLTTSGTYEQFF | TGTGCCAGCTCACTAACGACTAGCGGGACCTATGAGCAGTTCTTC | - | TRBJ2-1 | TRBV18 | TRBD2
CASNLGIAGGGEQFF | TGCGCCAGCAACTTGGGTATAGCGGGAGGTGGTGAGCAGTTCTTC | once | TRBJ2-1 | TRBV5-1 | TRBD2
CAWSLVGGNYGYTF | TGTGCCTGGAGTCTCGTAGGGGGCAACTATGGCTACACCTTC | - | TRBJ1-2 | TRBV30 | TRBD1
CSASGVRSDTQYF | TGCAGTGCTAGCGGAGTGCGGTCAGATACGCAGTATTTT | - | TRBJ2-3 | TRBV20-1 | -
CAWSRTSNYGYTF | TGTGCCTGGAGCAGAACCTCGAACTATGGCTACACCTTC | - | TRBJ1-2 | TRBV30 | -
CASSLRVYTEAFF | TGTGCCAGCAGTTTACGGGTTTACACTGAAGCTTTCTTT | - | TRBJ1-1 | TRBV27 | -
CSARVLTDTQYF | TGCAGTGCTAGGGTCTTGACAGATACGCAGTATTTT | once | TRBJ2-3 | TRBV20-1 | -
CSAPWAGRYTGELFF | TGCAGTGCTCCTTGGGCAGGGAGATACACCGGGGAGCTGTTTTTT | once | TRBJ2-2 | TRBV20-1 | -
CSARRETNTEAFF | TGCAGTGCTCGGCGAGAGACGAACACTGAAGCTTTCTTT | - | TRBJ1-1 | TRBV20-1 | -
CATSRDVGNSYEQYF | TGTGCCACCAGCAGAGACGTGGGAAACTCCTACGAGCAGTACTTC | - | TRBJ2-7 | TRBV15 | -
CASSPTETYEQYF | TGCGCCAGCAGCCCGACGGAGACCTACGAGCAGTACTTC | - | TRBJ2-7 | TRBV5-1 | -
CASSFSGGLSNTEAFF | TGTGCCAGCAGCTTCTCAGGGGGCTTATCGAACACTGAAGCTTTCTTT | once | TRBJ1-1 | TRBV7-2 | TRBD1
CASSLPEGAGANVLTF | TGTGCCAGCAGTTTACCCGAAGGGGCTGGGGCCAACGTCCTGACTTTC | once | TRBJ2-6 | TRBV12-3/TRBV12-4 | -
CASSALEPRWRSVAFF | TGTGCCAGCAGTGCTTTAGAGCCGCGTTGGAGGTCTGTAGCTTTCTTT | - | TRBJ1-1 | TRBV27 | -
CASSNMGVGANVLTF | TGCGCCAGCAGCAACATGGGGGTTGGGGCCAACGTCCTGACTTTC | - | TRBJ2-6 | TRBV5-1 | -
CASTGTSNYGYTF | TGTGCCAGCACCGGGACGTCTAACTATGGCTACACCTTC | - | TRBJ1-2 | TRBV28 | -
CASRRGQLKAGYTF | TGTGCCAGCAGACGAGGACAACTCAAGGCGGGCTACACCTTC | - | TRBJ1-2 | TRBV6-5 | -
CASSPRGLHNYGYTF | TGTGCCAGCAGCCCCCGGGGACTTCATAACTATGGCTACACCTTC | - | TRBJ1-2 | TRBV14 | -
CASRGTGARYNEQFF | TGTGCCAGCAGGGGAACAGGGGCTCGCTACAATGAGCAGTTCTTC | - | TRBJ2-1 | TRBV14 | TRBD1
CASSQEPPPYEQYF | TGCGCCAGCAGCCAAGAACCCCCTCCCTACGAGCAGTACTTC | - | TRBJ2-7 | TRBV4-3 | -
CSVEGDREGNYGYTF | TGCAGCGTTGAAGGGGACAGGGAAGGTAACTATGGCTACACCTTC | - | TRBJ1-2 | TRBV29-1 | TRBD1
CSVVTPPYTDTQYF | TGCAGCGTAGTTACCCCCCCCTACACAGATACGCAGTATTTT | - | TRBJ2-3 | TRBV29-1 | -
CASSARDRAHEQYF | TGTGCCAGCAGCGCCCGGGACAGGGCCCACGAGCAGTACTTC | - | TRBJ2-7 | TRBV11-1 | TRBD1
CASSVRPESIYEQYF | TGTGCCAGCAGCGTACGTCCGGAAAGCATCTACGAGCAGTACTTC | once | TRBJ2-7 | TRBV9 | -
CASSVDAGGNQPQHF | TGTGCCAGCAGCGTAGATGCAGGGGGCAATCAGCCCCAGCATTTT | - | TRBJ1-5 | TRBV9 | -
CAWSDTRNYGYTF | TGTGCCTGGAGTGATACCAGGAACTATGGCTACACCTTC | - | TRBJ1-2 | TRBV30 | -
CASSLLLGRDTGELFF | TGCGCCAGCAGCCTTCTCCTTGGCAGAGACACCGGGGAGCTGTTTTTT | - | TRBJ2-2 | TRBV4-3 | -
CAWQTSYEQYF | TGTGCCTGGCAGACTTCCTACGAGCAGTACTTC | - | TRBJ2-7 | TRBV30 | -
CASSYETGVFNEQFF | TGTGCCAGCAGTTACGAGACAGGGGTATTCAATGAGCAGTTCTTC | - | TRBJ2-1 | TRBV6-2/TRBV6-3 | TRBD1
CSATAASSYEQYF | TGCAGCGCCACTGCTGCAAGCTCCTACGAGCAGTACTTC | - | TRBJ2-7 | TRBV29-1 | -
CSARRGGLGEQYF | TGCAGTGCTCGGAGAGGTGGGTTGGGAGAGCAGTACTTC | - | TRBJ2-7 | TRBV20-1 | -
CASSPLAGYYEQYF | TGTGCCAGCAGCCCCCTCGCGGGATACTACGAGCAGTACTTC | - | TRBJ2-7 | TRBV3-1 | -
CASSLGTSGSIQYF | TGTGCCAGCAGCTTAGGGACATCGGGAAGCATTCAGTACTTC | once | TRBJ2-4 | TRBV7-2 | -
CASMSTIFPNEQFF | TGTGCCAGCATGTCGACAATCTTTCCCAATGAGCAGTTCTTC | - | TRBJ2-1 | TRBV28 | -
CASGWEVAGGRGANVLTF | TGTGCCAGCGGCTGGGAGGTAGCGGGAGGGAGAGGGGCCAACGTCCTGACTTTC | once | TRBJ2-6 | TRBV28 | TRBD2
CASSQRTGLAGAADTQYF | TGCGCCAGCAGCCAACGGACAGGACTAGCGGGAGCTGCAGATACGCAGTATTTT | - | TRBJ2-3 | TRBV4-3 | TRBD2
CATSHYEQYF | TGTGCCACCAGCCACTACGAGCAGTACTTC | few | TRBJ2-7 | TRBV24-1 | -
CASSLGQGGYEQYF | TGTGCCAGCAGCTTAGGGCAGGGAGGGTACGAGCAGTACTTC | - | TRBJ2-7 | TRBV7-2 | TRBD2
CATSRDQGLAENNEQFF | TGTGCCACCAGCAGAGATCAGGGACTAGCGGAAAACAATGAGCAGTTCTTC | - | TRBJ2-1 | TRBV15 | TRBD2
CASSSGQGGGDTQYF | TGTGCCAGCAGTTCTGGACAGGGAGGTGGCGATACGCAGTATTTT | - | TRBJ2-3 | TRBV12-3/TRBV12-4 | TRBD1
CASSLPGEQFF | TGTGCCAGCAGCCTACCGGGTGAGCAGTTCTTC | - | TRBJ2-1 | TRBV11-2 | -